Listed here are 28 T cell receptor beta chains from one sample, sequenced in a study of T cell responses to AZD1222 COVID-19 vaccine. TCRdb's table, derived via immunoSEQ multiplex PCR, lists solely in-frame clones and lacks some. The sample comprises under 150,000 clones, 75% to 90% of which are singletons, and 1.5% to 2% rests with the top ten. The sequencing used peripheral blood, collected 28 days after the second AZD1222 dose. These receptors all stem from an adult who received the AZD1222 COVID-19 vaccine.

CDR3 amino acids: CASSFRGSDTQYF. CDR3 DNA: TGTGCCAGCAGCTTCCGGGGGTCAGATACGCAGTATTTT. The V gene is TRBV7-3, the J gene TRBJ2-3; possible D gene TRBD2, 6 bases. Germline CDR1 is SGHTA and CDR2 is FQGTGA. The CDR3 totals 13 residues. Trimming stripped 3 bases from V and 4 bases from J, with 8 bases between.

The chain couples TRBV10-3 to TRBJ1-2; D call uncertain. The germline V gene has CDR1 ENHRY and CDR2 SYGVKD. CDR3 size: 12 residues. V gave up 3 bases and J gave up 1 base, with 3 bases separating them. In DNA form, the CDR3 reads TGTGCCATCAGTGATCGTAACTATGGCTACACCTTC. It translates to CAISDRNYGYTF.

This clone was observed once. The chain joins TRBV7-9 to TRBJ1-1; unclear D gene. Looked up from germline, CDR1 is SEHNR and CDR2 is FQNEAQ (reference sequence). V dropped 4 bases and J dropped 6 bases, with 12 bases sitting between them. The CDR3 covers 13 residues. The CDR3: CASSSITSAEAFF. The CDR3 DNA sequence: TGTGCCAGCAGCTCCATAACTTCGGCTGAAGCTTTCTTT.

The chain couples TRBV2 to TRBJ2-1, with 13 bases identical to TRBD2. The V gene end was trimmed by 4 bases and the J gene end by 7 bases; junction bases not matched to a gene: 4. Germline values: CDR1 SNHLY, CDR2 FYNNEI. The CDR3 is 15 residues long. The chain's CDR3 is CASSGLAGGGNEQFF. For the CDR3, the DNA is TGTGCCAGCAGTGGACTAGCGGGGGGCGGTAATGAGCAGTTCTTC. The full variable domain, completed using reference TRBV2 and TRBJ2-1, is EPEVTQTPSHQVTQMGQEVILRCVPISNHLYFYWYRQILGQKVEFLVSFYNNEISEKSEIFDDQFSVERPDGSNFTLKIRSTKLEDSAMYFCASSGLAGGGNEQFFGPGTRLTVL.

This clone is a singleton in its sample. CDR3 in amino acids: CASSFQGSTNEKLFF. For the CDR3, the DNA is TGTGCCAGCAGCTTCCAGGGGTCAACTAATGAAAAACTGTTTTTT. The chain links TRBV7-9 to TRBJ1-4; a weak D match, TRBD1 (6 bases). CDR1 and CDR2 (germline): SEHNR, FQNEAQ (reference sequence). This CDR3 spans 15 amino acids. V lost 3 bases and J 0 bases, leaving 8 bases between the germline ends.

V usage is TRBV10-2 and J usage is TRBJ1-6; 9 bases map to TRBD1. With 10 bases clipped from V and 2 bases from J, the junction kept 6 bases outside the gene matches. Germline assignment: CDR1 WSHSY and CDR2 SAAADI. CDR3 size: 15 residues. CDR3 amino acids: CAIRTGEAYNSPLHF. In nucleotides, the CDR3 is TGCGCCATACGGACAGGGGAGGCCTATAATTCACCCCTCCACTTT.

The chain uses TRBV6-6 and TRBJ2-7, with 7 nucleotides matching TRBD1. From germline, CDR1 is MNHNY and CDR2 SVGAGI (reference sequence). After removal of 6 bases from V and 3 bases from J, the junction contained 5 bases not matched to a gene. This CDR3 spans 13 amino acids. This chain's CDR3 is CASSRDRVYEQYF. CDR3 DNA sequence: TGTGCCAGCAGCCGTGACAGGGTCTACGAGCAGTACTTC.

The genes are TRBV7-2 and TRBJ2-5; D gene uncertain. V was cut by 5 bases and J by 2 bases, with 15 bases left in between. Germline V gene lookup returns CDR1 SGHTA and CDR2 FQGNSA. The CDR3 is 15 amino acids. The CDR3 DNA reads TGTGCCAGCAGCCCCCAGCCGGGCGCACAAGAGACCCAGTACTTC. The encoded protein is CASSPQPGAQETQYF. Full variable domain (outside the CDR3, taken from reference TRBV7-2 and TRBJ2-5): GAGVSQSPSNKVTEKGKDVELRCDPISGHTALYWYRQSLGQGLEFLIYFQGNSAPDKSGLPSDRFSAERTGGSVSTLTIQRTQQEDSAVYLCASSPQPGAQETQYFGPGTRLLVL.

This clone was detected once. The chain has TRBV5-4 and TRBJ2-1, with 13 nucleotides matching TRBD2. The V gene's germline CDR1 is SGHNT and CDR2 YYREEE (reference sequence). Germline trimming cut 4 bases from V and 7 bases from J; bases unmatched to any gene: 5. This CDR3 region has 15 residues. The CDR3 nucleotides are TGTGCCAGCAGCCCGAGGACTAGCGGGGGTAATGAGCAGTTCTTC. Translating it yields CASSPRTSGGNEQFF.

The chain links TRBV12-3 or TRBV12-4 to TRBJ1-5; D unresolved. This CDR3 comprises 12 residues. Trimming took off 3 bases at V and 6 bases at J, with 6 bases between the two ends. The CDR3 spells CASSLASQPQHF. As DNA, the CDR3 is TGTGCCAGCAGTTTGGCTAGTCAGCCCCAGCATTTT.

The chain is built from TRBV7-3 and TRBJ1-6; 7 bases match TRBD1. Germline CDR1 is SGHTA and CDR2 is FQGTGA. The CDR3 has 14 residues. V lost 5 bases to trimming and J lost 7 bases; unmatched junction nucleotides: 5. As DNA, the CDR3 is TGTGCCAGCAGCCTAAACAGGGGCAATTCACCCCTCCACTTT. Protein product: CASSLNRGNSPLHF.

The chain carries TRBV5-1 and TRBJ2-1; weak D call: TRBD2 (5 bases). Trimming stripped 3 bases from V and 0 bases from J, with 13 bases between. CDR3 length: 16 residues. CDR1 is SGHRS and CDR2 is YFSETQ in the germline V gene. Here the CDR3 DNA reads TGCGCCAGCAGCTGGTCAACTAGAGGCTCCTACAATGAGCAGTTCTTC. It translates to CASSWSTRGSYNEQFF. Full variable domain (outside the CDR3, taken from reference TRBV5-1 and TRBJ2-1): KAGVTQTPRYLIKTRGQQVTLSCSPISGHRSVSWYQQTPGQGLQFLFEYFSETQRNKGNFPGRFSGRQFSNSRSEMNVSTLELGDSALYLCASSWSTRGSYNEQFFGPGTRLTVL.

The chain couples TRBV28 to TRBJ2-3; D possibly corresponds to TRBD2 (6 bases). The CDR3 runs to 16 residues. The germline gives CDR1 MDHEN, CDR2 SYDVKM. Trimming stripped 6 bases from V and 4 bases from J, with 20 bases between. The CDR3: CASRGPPSDVPDTQYF. In DNA, the CDR3 is TGTGCCAGCAGAGGCCCACCTAGCGACGTCCCAGATACGCAGTATTTT.

A word on this clone: The junction departs from germline at one end; a sequencing error may be responsible. This chain links TRBV7-7 with TRBJ2-3; TRBD2 aligns across 9 bases. The CDR3 covers 15 residues. Germline CDR1 is SSHAT and CDR2 is FNYEAQ (reference sequence). CDR3 nucleotides: TGTGCTAGCAGCCCGACTAGCGGAAACACAGATACGCAGTATTTT. It is translated as CASSPTSGNTDTQYF. Full variable domain (outside the CDR3, taken from reference TRBV7-7 and TRBJ2-3): GAGVSQSPRYKVTKRGQDVTLRCDPISSHATLYWYQQALGQGPEFLTYFNYEAQPDKSGLPSDRFSAERPEGSISTLTIQRTEQRDSAMYRCASSPTSGNTDTQYFGPGTRLTVL.

V is TRBV5-1 and J is TRBJ2-7, with TRBD2 identical over 14 bases. V was pared by 0 bases and J by 0 bases, with 8 bases of the junction left unmatched. There are 19 residues in the CDR3. Germline V lookup: CDR1 SGHRS, CDR2 YFSETQ. CDR3 coding DNA: TGCGCCAGCAGCTTGGTTGCCGGACTAGCGGGAGGATCCTCCTACGAGCAGTACTTC. Translating it yields CASSLVAGLAGGSSYEQYF.

The CDR3 region is CASSPRVGIWYEQYF. The CDR3 coding sequence is TGTGCCAGCAGCCCCCGGGTGGGGATTTGGTACGAGCAGTACTTC. J is TRBJ2-7 and V is TRBV11-2; D not certain. Germline-derived CDR1 and CDR2 are SGHAT and FQNNGV. The ends were cut back, 5 bases at V and 4 bases at J, with 18 bases in the middle. This CDR3 contains 15 residues.

The rearrangement links TRBV11-1 to TRBJ2-1; D might be TRBD1 (5 bases). The CDR3 has 16 residues. V lost 1 base and J 5 bases, leaving 15 bases between the germline ends. CDR1 SGHAT and CDR2 FQDESV come from the germline V gene (reference sequence). The CDR3 bases are TGTGCCAGCAGCTTAGTCACGCAGGGCTGGGACAATGAGCAGTTCTTC. Translating it yields CASSLVTQGWDNEQFF.

The gene calls are TRBV10-3 and TRBJ2-2, with D possibly matching TRBD1 (5 bases). CDR1 and CDR2 (germline): ENHRY, SYGVKD. Trimming shortened V by 4 bases and J by 2 bases, and 8 bases separated the two germline ends. This CDR3 is built from 14 residues. CDR3 sequence: CAISVRDNTGELFF. DNA for the CDR3: TGTGCCATCAGTGTCAGGGATAACACCGGGGAGCTGTTTTTT.

This sequence joins TRBV21-1 and TRBJ2-5. TRBV21-1 is marked as a pseudogene. CDR3 length: 12 amino acids. This CDR3 is CASSKDEETQYF. The DNA of the CDR3 is TGTGCCAGCAGCAAAGACGAAGAGACCCAGTACTTC.

This clone was recorded a few times. The CDR3 sequence is CASSLLGNQPQHF. CDR3 DNA sequence: TGTGCCAGCAGTTTACTTGGGAATCAGCCCCAGCATTTT. The V and J genes are TRBV12-3 or TRBV12-4 and TRBJ1-5; D call uncertain. V dropped 2 bases and J dropped 4 bases, with 6 bases sitting between them. The length of the CDR3 is 13 residues.

J is TRBJ1-3 and V is TRBV3-1 (or the pseudogene TRBV3-2), with a tentative D call TRBD1 (6 bases). The CDR3 runs to 15 residues. The ends were cut back, 8 bases at V and 1 base at J, with 15 bases in the middle. CDR1 is LGHDT and CDR2 is YNNKEL in the germline V gene (reference sequence). In DNA, the CDR3 is TGTGCCAGCGCTCTTAGGCAGGGGTCTGGAAACACCATATATTTT. Protein product: CASALRQGSGNTIYF.

CDR3 nucleotide sequence: TGTGCCAGCAGCGTAGCTGGCCACCTTAACACTGAAGCTTTCTTT. This sequence encodes CASSVAGHLNTEAFF. V is TRBV9 and J is TRBJ1-1; no reliable D call. The germline V and J ends were trimmed by 0 bases and 2 bases, with 11 bases remaining between them. Germline lookup yields CDR1 SGDLS and CDR2 YYNGEE. The CDR3 totals 15 residues.

This clone was detected a few times. The chain uses TRBV7-9 and TRBJ2-5, with a weak D call TRBD1 (7 bases). Deletions cut 1 base from V and 6 bases from J, with 15 bases between. Germline CDR1 reads SEHNR; CDR2 reads FQNEAQ (reference sequence). The CDR3 spans 15 residues. The CDR3 DNA sequence: TGTGCCAGCAGCTTAGAACAGGGGAGGACCCAGACCCAGTACTTC. This translates into CASSLEQGRTQTQYF. Complete variable domain (other parts from reference TRBV7-9 and TRBJ2-5): DTGVSQNPRHKITKRGQNVTFRCDPISEHNRLYWYRQTLGQGPEFLTYFQNEAQLEKSRLLSDRFSAERPKGSFSTLEIQRTEQGDSAMYLCASSLEQGRTQTQYFGPGTRLLVL.

The sample holds a few counts of this clone. The V call is TRBV14, the J call TRBJ2-2; 13 bases fit TRBD2. This CDR3 has 16 residues. CDR1 and CDR2 from the germline V gene are SGHDN and FVKESK. J was trimmed by 6 bases and V by 3 bases; bases with no gene match: 4. The CDR3 DNA reads TGTGCCAGCAGCCAGGGACTAGCGGGACCGGCCGGGGAGCTGTTTTTT. It translates to CASSQGLAGPAGELFF. Supplemented by reference TRBV14 and TRBJ2-2, the full variable domain reads EAGVTQFPSHSVIEKGQTVTLRCDPISGHDNLYWYRRVMGKEIKFLLHFVKESKQDESGMPNNRFLAERTGGTYSTLKVQPAELEDSGVYFCASSQGLAGPAGELFFGEGSRLTVL.

V gene TRBV30 combines with J gene TRBJ1-5; 9 bases line up with TRBD1. The junction had 19 bases not matched to a gene; V was cut back by 2 bases and J by 5 bases. Germline assignment: CDR1 GTSNPN and CDR2 SVGIG (reference sequence). The CDR3 consists of 19 residues. The CDR3 reads CAWSYTSGTGKFGHQPQHF. Here the CDR3 DNA reads TGTGCCTGGAGTTACACTTCCGGGACAGGGAAATTCGGTCATCAGCCCCAGCATTTT. Looking up the rest from reference TRBV30 and TRBJ1-5 gives the full variable domain: SQTIHQWPATLVQPVGSPLSLECTVEGTSNPNLYWYRQAAGRGLQLLFYSVGIGQISSEVPQNLSASRPQDRQFILSSKKLLLSDSGFYLCAWSYTSGTGKFGHQPQHFGDGTRLSIL.

This clone is medium-sized in the sample. The chain couples TRBV6-4 to TRBJ2-1; 13 bases are a match to TRBD2. The CDR3 consists of 15 residues. The V gene's germline CDR1 is MRHNA and CDR2 SNTAGT. V lost 6 bases to trimming and J lost 6 bases; unmatched junction nucleotides: 5. CDR3 sequence (DNA): TGTGCCAGCAGCCTACTAGCGGGAGGGGGCAATGAGCAGTTCTTC. This gives the protein CASSLLAGGGNEQFF.

CDR3 nucleotides: TGTGCCTGGAGTGAGTTTCCTCCCGGGACGCAGTATTTT. It translates to CAWSEFPPGTQYF. The chain joins TRBV30 to TRBJ2-3; D gene ambiguous. CDR1 is GTSNPN, CDR2 SVGIG, per germline (reference sequence). V dropped 1 base and J dropped 9 bases, with 14 bases sitting between them. CDR3 size: 13 residues.

J is TRBJ1-4 and V is TRBV2, with D possibly being TRBD1 (5 bases). Germline loops: CDR1 SNHLY, CDR2 FYNNEI. This CDR3 is built from 14 residues. Trimming removed 5 bases from V and 3 bases from J, with 10 bases in between. The CDR3 protein is CASSNRLPNEKLFF. In nucleotides, the CDR3 is TGTGCCAGCAGTAACAGGTTGCCTAATGAAAAACTGTTTTTT.